This T cell receptor (beta chain) was identified during a study of neoadjuvant nivolumab and ipilimumab in lung cancer. Germline lookup yields CDR1 SGHDT and CDR2 YYEEEE. The germline V and J ends were trimmed by 1 base and 8 bases, with 12 bases remaining between them. The CDR3 is 14 amino acids. Clones were read by immunoSEQ multiplex PCR, and TCRdb kept only the in-frame ones, dropping some. The sample lists over 25,000 clones; under 85% were seen once. The rearrangement joins TRBV5-6 to TRBJ1-4; tentative D call: TRBD1 (5 bases). This TCR derives from an adult with non-small cell lung cancer. Here the sequenced sample was tumor tissue, taken after neoadjuvant nivolumab, alone or with ipilimumab, at or shortly before surgery. DNA of the CDR3: TGTGCCAGCAGCTTGTGGCGGGGGACGGAAAAACTGTTTTTT. Translation gives CASSLWRGTEKLFF.